A single sample is the source of the 24 T cell receptor beta chains below, sequenced in a study of CD8 T cells in Susac syndrome. The RNA input was 0.5 to 1 ug, and it was reverse transcribed with random hexamers. TCRdb re-called the immunoSEQ multiplex PCR reads through MiXCR, storing one row per CDR3 protein. The repertoire holds about 280,000 distinct CDR3 sequences, around 84% seen once, with approximately 0.11% in the top ten. The source material was CD8+ T cells from PBMCs. The receptors shown here come from a human donor with multiple sclerosis.

The V gene is TRBV10-3, the J gene TRBJ1-5; weak D call: TRBD1 (5 bases). V was cut by 10 bases and J by 5 bases, with 18 bases left in between. From germline, CDR1 is ENHRY and CDR2 SYGVKD. The CDR3 totals 14 residues. CDR3 nucleotide sequence: TGTGCCACCAGCCGGGAGGGGATTTATCAGCCCCAGCATTTT. Translated: CATSREGIYQPQHF.

V gene TRBV20-1 combines with J gene TRBJ2-7; D may be TRBD1 or TRBD2 (5 bases each). With 5 bases removed from V and 4 bases from J, the gap between germline ends came to 15 bases. This CDR3 spans 13 amino acids. CDR1 is DFQATT and CDR2 is SNEGSKA in the germline V gene (reference sequence). The CDR3, as DNA: TGCAGTGCTTCGGGAAGGGGCTCTTACGAGCAGTACTTC. It yields the protein CSASGRGSYEQYF.

The chain carries TRBV5-1 and TRBJ1-1; 9 bases line up with TRBD1. Trimming cost V 6 bases and J 4 bases; bases outside gene matches: 4. This CDR3 region has 13 residues. In germline, CDR1 is SGHRS, CDR2 YFSETQ. CDR3 in amino acids: CASMGTGTTEAFF. The CDR3 DNA reads as TGCGCCAGCATGGGGACAGGGACCACTGAAGCTTTCTTT.

The J gene is TRBJ1-2, the V gene TRBV2; 7 bases fit TRBD1. The CDR3 has 16 residues. Germline V gives CDR1 SNHLY, CDR2 FYNNEI. The V segment lost 0 bases and the J segment 3 bases; nucleotides outside the gene matches: 7. Written as DNA, the CDR3 is TGTGCCAGCAGTGAAGCGCTTCGGGACAGTGACTATGGCTACACCTTC. Translated, it gives CASSEALRDSDYGYTF.

As regards this clonotype: A junction end diverges from the germline sequence, so it may reflect a read error. V usage is TRBV7-7 and J usage is TRBJ2-7; D perhaps matches TRBD2 (6 bases). CDR3 size: 13 residues. Germline-derived CDR1 and CDR2 are SSHAT and FNYEAQ (reference sequence). In DNA, the CDR3 is TGTGCTAGCAGCCCACAGGAGGGATACGAGCAGTACTTC. Translating it yields CASSPQEGYEQYF.

This chain uses TRBV24-1 with TRBJ1-5; no clear D. Deletions cut 4 bases from V and 5 bases from J, with 5 bases between. Germline V gene sequence: CDR1 KGHDR, CDR2 SFDVKD. The length of the CDR3 is 12 residues. Here the CDR3 DNA reads TGTGCCACCAGTGACCATGATCAGCCCCAGCATTTT. Its translation is CATSDHDQPQHF.

The chain couples TRBV15 to TRBJ2-1, with D unresolved. Germline assignment: CDR1 LNHNV and CDR2 YYDKDF (reference sequence). This CDR3 is built from 18 residues. V was clipped by 4 bases and J by 10 bases, with 29 bases between them. The CDR3 reads CATSTPQLGSYSYWEQFF. Written as DNA, the CDR3 is TGTGCCACCAGCACTCCCCAGCTAGGGTCCTATAGTTACTGGGAGCAGTTCTTC. Using reference TRBV15 and TRBJ2-1 for the parts outside the CDR3, the full variable domain is DAMVIQNPRYQVTQFGKPVTLSCSQTLNHNVMYWYQQKSSQAPKLLFHYYDKDFNNEADTPDNFQSRRPNTSFCFLDIRSPGLGDTAMYLCATSTPQLGSYSYWEQFFGPGTRLTVL.

The rearrangement joins TRBV7-9 to TRBJ2-2, with 7 bases aligning to TRBD2. V dropped 1 base and J dropped 5; count of bases not matched to a gene: 1. The CDR3 runs to 14 residues. Germline V gene sequence: CDR1 SEHNR, CDR2 FQNEAQ (reference sequence). In nucleotides, the CDR3 is TGTGCCAGCAGCTTAGGTAGCGGGACCGGGGAGCTGTTTTTT. Protein sequence: CASSLGSGTGELFF.

The chain uses TRBV5-6 and TRBJ2-1; D is unclear. V lost 7 bases, J lost 3 bases, and 8 bases lay in between. Germline CDR1 SGHDT, CDR2 YYEEEE. The CDR3 extends over 12 amino acids. The CDR3 loop reads CASGIGYNEQFF. CDR3 DNA: TGTGCCAGCGGGATCGGCTACAATGAGCAGTTCTTC.

CDR3 sequence reads: CASSRLAGVSETQYF. In nucleotides, the CDR3 is TGTGCCAGCAGCCGCCTAGCGGGAGTTTCAGAGACCCAGTACTTC. The V gene is TRBV7-6, the J gene TRBJ2-5, with 10 positions matching TRBD2. Looked up from germline, CDR1 is SGHVS and CDR2 is FNYEAQ. The CDR3 covers 15 residues. The J segment lost 4 bases and the V segment lost 5 bases, leaving 7 bases of the junction unmatched.

This clonotype appeared once. J is TRBJ2-7 and V is TRBV29-1; 8 nucleotides match TRBD2. From germline, CDR1 is SQVTM and CDR2 ANQGSEA. CDR3 length equals 17 residues. V shed 0 bases and J 1 base; nucleotides not matched to a gene: 11. The CDR3 sequence: CSVEEPGLGTLSYEQYF. CDR3 coding DNA: TGCAGCGTTGAAGAGCCGGGACTAGGAACGCTTTCCTACGAGCAGTACTTC.

This chain uses TRBV6-5 with TRBJ2-2; D ambiguous. From germline, CDR1 is MNHEY and CDR2 SVGAGI. The CDR3 totals 14 residues. The germline V and J ends were trimmed by 2 bases and 0 bases, with 4 bases remaining between them. CDR3 DNA sequence: TGTGCCAGCAGTTACGGGCCGAACACCGGGGAGCTGTTTTTT. Protein product: CASSYGPNTGELFF.

J is TRBJ2-7 and V is TRBV18; 9 bases agree with TRBD1. This CDR3 contains 15 residues. Germline CDR1 reads KGHSH; CDR2 reads LQKENI. The trim removed 4 bases at V and 3 bases at J, leaving 7 bases unmatched. The CDR3 DNA is TGTGCCAGCTCACTGGGACAGGGCGAGGGCTACGAGCAGTACTTC. The encoded protein is CASSLGQGEGYEQYF.

This chain connects TRBV27 to TRBJ2-1, with 8 nucleotides matching TRBD2. The V gene end was trimmed by 6 bases and the J gene end by 6 bases; junction bases not matched to a gene: 10. The CDR3 contains 15 residues. The germline V gene has CDR1 MNHEY and CDR2 SMNVEV (reference sequence). The CDR3 protein is CASRAGTRGFNEQFF. The CDR3 DNA is TGTGCCAGCAGGGCCGGGACTAGAGGGTTCAATGAGCAGTTCTTC.

This clonotype appeared a single time. V gene TRBV5-1 combines with J gene TRBJ1-1; D is perhaps TRBD1 (6 bases). V was trimmed by 4 bases and J by 1 base, leaving 11 bases between them. Germline V gene sequence: CDR1 SGHRS, CDR2 YFSETQ. CDR3 length equals 14 residues. The DNA of the CDR3 is TGCGCCAGCAGCCCGAGGGGGGCGAACACTGAAGCTTTCTTT. The encoded protein is CASSPRGANTEAFF.

The V and J genes are TRBV2 and TRBJ1-2; no firm D call. V was trimmed by 7 bases and J by 2 bases, leaving 5 bases between them. The CDR3 has 11 residues. The germline CDR1 and CDR2 sequences are SNHLY and FYNNEI. CDR3 DNA: TGTGCCAGCATAGGGAACTATGGCTACACCTTC. Its protein is CASIGNYGYTF. The entire variable domain, with the rest obtained from reference TRBV2 and TRBJ1-2, is as follows: EPEVTQTPSHQVTQMGQEVILRCVPISNHLYFYWYRQILGQKVEFLVSFYNNEISEKSEIFDDQFSVERPDGSNFTLKIRSTKLEDSAMYFCASIGNYGYTFGSGTRLTVV.

The rearrangement uses TRBV13 and TRBJ2-3; 10 nucleotides match TRBD2. In germline, CDR1 is PRHDT, CDR2 FYEKMQ (reference sequence). The CDR3 consists of 18 residues. V lost 4 bases to trimming and J lost 1 base; unmatched junction nucleotides: 11. CDR3 sequence (DNA): TGTGCCAGCAGCTCACTAGGACTAGCGGTGGTACGCACAGATACGCAGTATTTT. It codes for CASSSLGLAVVRTDTQYF.

V gene TRBV20-1 combines with J gene TRBJ2-1; TRBD2 matches 10 bases. Germline values: CDR1 DFQATT, CDR2 SNEGSKA (reference sequence). The CDR3 totals 15 residues. With 5 bases clipped from V and 3 bases from J, the junction kept 7 bases outside the gene matches. CDR3: CSAESGRGFYNEQFF. CDR3 coding DNA: TGCAGTGCTGAGAGCGGGAGGGGCTTCTACAATGAGCAGTTCTTC.

This chain links TRBV11-2 with TRBJ1-6; D possibly corresponds to TRBD1 (5 bases). CDR3 size: 16 residues. V dropped 2 bases and J dropped 4 bases, with 12 bases sitting between them. Germline lookup yields CDR1 SGHAT and CDR2 FQNNGV. Written as DNA, the CDR3 is TGTGCCAGCAGCTTACAGGGTTGGGGTTATAATTCACCCCTCCACTTT. This codes for CASSLQGWGYNSPLHF.

This chain links TRBV7-9 with TRBJ2-1; tentative D call: TRBD1 (5 bases). With 5 bases removed from V and 6 bases from J, the gap between germline ends came to 17 bases. This CDR3 has 15 amino acids. Germline V gene sequence: CDR1 SEHNR, CDR2 FQNEAQ (reference sequence). CDR3 loop: CASSPPRAAVNEQFF. CDR3 nucleotide sequence: TGTGCCAGCAGCCCCCCCAGGGCGGCTGTCAATGAGCAGTTCTTC.

The gene calls are TRBV9 and TRBJ2-3; 12 nucleotides align to TRBD2. V shed 3 bases, J shed 6 bases, and the junction held 5 bases outside the gene matches. The CDR3 totals 15 residues. Germline CDR1 reads SGDLS; CDR2 reads YYNGEE. The CDR3 nucleotides read TGTGCCAGCAGCGCGACTAGCGGGAGCGTCGATACGCAGTATTTT. Protein sequence: CASSATSGSVDTQYF.

The chain joins TRBV29-1 to TRBJ2-3, with a tentative D call TRBD2 (5 bases). Trimming removed 1 base from V and 4 bases from J, with 12 bases in between. Germline lookup yields CDR1 SQVTM and CDR2 ANQGSEA. CDR3 length: 14 amino acids. CDR3 DNA: TGCAGCGTTGAAGGTCTAGCTCGGTCAGATACGCAGTATTTT. Amino acid sequence: CSVEGLARSDTQYF.

The chain carries TRBV13 and TRBJ2-7, with D maybe TRBD2 (5 bases). The CDR3 consists of 15 residues. Germline V gene lookup returns CDR1 PRHDT and CDR2 FYEKMQ (reference sequence). V dropped 5 bases and J dropped 1 base, with 15 bases sitting between them. CDR3 loop: CASSEWTSPSYEQYF. The CDR3 bases are TGTGCCAGCAGCGAATGGACTTCCCCATCCTACGAGCAGTACTTC.

This clonotype has only one observation. This sequence joins TRBV7-9 and TRBJ2-1, with D unclear. The germline V gene encodes CDR1 SEHNR and CDR2 FQNEAQ (reference sequence). V was cut by 1 base and J by 5 bases, with 3 bases left in between. The CDR3 runs 12 residues. This chain's CDR3 is CASSLDNNEQFF. DNA of the CDR3: TGTGCCAGCAGCTTAGATAACAATGAGCAGTTCTTC.